Listed below are T cell receptor beta chains from one sample, sequenced in a study of cytomegalovirus exposure and HLA in healthy donors. Data came from immunoSEQ multiplex PCR; TCRdb stores just in-frame clones and leaves some out. The top ten hold roughly 1.2% of the sample, which has roughly 130,000 clones, around 83% seen once. Specimen: PBMCs. The receptor source for this set is a male donor in good health and CMV-seropositive. Each CDR3 is given with its conserved first and last residue.

j_gene | v_gene | CDR3aa
TRBJ2-5 | TRBV7-2 | CASSTYLEDQYF
TRBJ1-5 | TRBV10-2 | CASSEWDRGLNQPQHF
TRBJ2-1 | TRBV4-1 | CASSQDKEPVALGQFF
TRBJ2-5 | TRBV7-2 | CASSLPGSSGYQETQYF
- | TRBV6-5 | CASSRNRGVYEQYF
TRBJ2-7 | TRBV2 | CATSRGSEQYF
TRBJ2-2 | TRBV5-1 | CASSLRAGDTNTGELFF
TRBJ2-3 | TRBV5-1 | CASSLGGSLEDTQYF
TRBJ1-1 | TRBV15 | CATSRDTEKNTEAFF
TRBJ2-7 | TRBV27 | CASSYSRGIREQYF
TRBJ2-5 | TRBV7-3 | CASSSTGGGETQYF
TRBJ2-1 | TRBV6-6 | CASRRSGEQFF
TRBJ2-1 | TRBV11-3 | CASSLVLAGVSEQFF
TRBJ1-2 | TRBV21-1 | CASSKLEGAGYTF
TRBJ2-7 | TRBV5-1 | CASSLQPTEAYEQYF
TRBJ2-7 | TRBV28 | CASSVWGQGFLERYF
TRBJ1-4 | TRBV27 | CASSLNSNNEKLFF
TRBJ2-4 | TRBV29-1 | CSGLQGAGNIQYF
TRBJ1-2 | TRBV11-3 | CASSDRQGPQNYGYTF
TRBJ2-7 | TRBV6-1 | CASSSWTGGSYEQYF
TRBJ1-1 | TRBV7-9 | CSSSLVPGVAFF
TRBJ2-2 | TRBV18 | CASSMVGQGADGELFF
TRBJ1-5 | TRBV6-5 | CASSYSGDRNQPQHF
TRBJ2-1 | TRBV6-6 | CASSSGRHEQFF
TRBJ2-1 | TRBV11-3 | CASSPRGTHAPREQFF
TRBJ2-2 | TRBV5-6 | CASSLTGPGELFF
TRBJ2-5 | TRBV13 | CASSLSRDPGQETQYF